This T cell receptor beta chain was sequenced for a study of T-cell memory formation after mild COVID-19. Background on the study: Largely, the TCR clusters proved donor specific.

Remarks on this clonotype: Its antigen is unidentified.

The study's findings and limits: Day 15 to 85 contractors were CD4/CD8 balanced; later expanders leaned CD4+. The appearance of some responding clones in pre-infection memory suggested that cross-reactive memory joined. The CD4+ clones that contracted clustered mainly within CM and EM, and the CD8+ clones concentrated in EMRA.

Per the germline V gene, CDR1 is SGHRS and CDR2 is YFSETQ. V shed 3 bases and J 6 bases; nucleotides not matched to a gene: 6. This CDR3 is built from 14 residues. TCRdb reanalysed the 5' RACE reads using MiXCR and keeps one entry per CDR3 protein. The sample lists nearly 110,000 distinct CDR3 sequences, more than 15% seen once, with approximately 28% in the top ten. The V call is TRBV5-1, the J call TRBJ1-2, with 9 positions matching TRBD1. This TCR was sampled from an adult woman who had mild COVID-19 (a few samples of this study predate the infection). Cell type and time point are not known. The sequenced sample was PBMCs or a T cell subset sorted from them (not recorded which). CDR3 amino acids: CASSSMTGGDGYTF. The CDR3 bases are TGCGCCAGCAGCTCAATGACAGGGGGGGATGGCTACACCTTC.